This entry features one T cell receptor (beta chain) sequence. The data derive from a study of glioma-infiltrating T cells after dendritic cell vaccination. Across the whole study: Patients received autologous tumor lysate-pulsed dendritic cell vaccination between about 2003 and 2013. Autologous tumor lysate was loaded overnight onto monocyte-derived dendritic cells grown seven days with IL-4 and GM-CSF.

Time point of the sample: after dendritic cell vaccination, including at tumor progression/relapse. Blood PBMC samples: pre-vaccination, two weeks post third vaccination, and at tumor progression. The PCR used 60 V beta and 13 J beta primers. Profiled with immunoSEQ multiplex PCR; TCRdb holds only in-frame clones, not every one. The sample has 70,000 to 95,000 clones; around 90% are singletons. V lost 0 bases and J lost 6, with 6 bases in between. The CDR3 loop spans 13 amino acids. The germline gives CDR1 LNHDA, CDR2 SQIVND (reference sequence). The gene calls are TRBV19 and TRBJ1-5; D is unclear. Specimen: blood, collected after dendritic cell vaccination. This receptor was taken from a human donor with glioblastoma. This CDR3 is CASSIDLGQPQHF. CDR3 DNA: TGTGCCAGTAGTATAGATCTAGGTCAGCCCCAGCATTTT.